This TCR beta chain was found in a study of OX40 agonist ivuxolimab in advanced cancers. Study as a whole: The study enrolled dose-escalation patients with hepatocellular carcinoma, melanoma, renal cell or head and neck cancer. Treatment received earlier with anti-PD-1, anti-PD-L1 or anti-CTLA-4 agents was allowed, and roughly 40% had some. At roughly 80% male, the cohort had a mean age of around 56 years, ranging from roughly 20 to 85.

Trimming took off 4 bases at V and 6 bases at J, with 7 bases between the two ends. Germline V gene sequence: CDR1 LNHDA, CDR2 SQIVND (reference sequence). There are 12 residues in the CDR3. The assay was immunoSEQ multiplex PCR, and TCRdb's table has in-frame clones only and misses some. The sample lists 72,000 or so clones, 80% to 90% occurring once. The TCR originated in an adult with an advanced solid tumor such as melanoma, head and neck, liver or kidney cancer. The chain links TRBV19 to TRBJ1-5, with D hard to call. The sample was CD4+ or CD8+ T cells sorted from blood, taken in a trial of the OX40 agonist ivuxolimab. The CDR3 DNA reads as TGTGCCAGTAGTACCTTACGTCAGCCCCAGCATTTT. It is translated as CASSTLRQPQHF.